This is a list of T cell receptor beta chains from one sample in a study of untreated major depressive disorder. The repertoire was sequenced with immunoSEQ multiplex PCR; TCRdb's copy has only in-frame clones and lacks some. The data contain about 25,000 clones, about 90% of them singletons. Source material: CD4+ T cells from PBMCs. These TCRs come from a woman between 25 and 40 years old with major depressive disorder. Each CDR3 is given with its conserved first and last residue. The order of the fields is D gene, V gene, clone size, J gene, CDR3 length, CDR3 DNA, CDR3 protein. D genes are given only for firm matches. Expanded clones get a size class; other rows say once, few or many, or leave the size out.

>NA|TRBV6-5|NA|TRBJ2-3|14
TGTGCCAGCAGTTTCGGGGGTCGCACAGATACGCAGTATTTT
CASSFGGRTDTQYF
>NA|TRBV28|NA|TRBJ1-2|13
TGTGCCAGCAGTTTAGGGACCCCCTATGGCTACACCTTC
CASSLGTPYGYTF
>NA|TRBV6-5|once|TRBJ1-5|14
TGTGCCAGCAGTGCTAGACAGGATAATCAGCCCCAGCATTTT
CASSARQDNQPQHF
>TRBD1|TRBV5-1|NA|TRBJ1-1|16
TGCGCCAGCAGCTCACAGGGCCCCAGGGGGGACACTGAAGCTTTCTTT
CASSSQGPRGDTEAFF
>NA|TRBV27|NA|TRBJ2-7|16
TGTGCCAGCAGCCCACTCGTCTTGGGGGCCTGGGACGAGCAGTACTTC
CASSPLVLGAWDEQYF
>NA|TRBV7-6|NA|TRBJ2-1|12
TGTGCCAGCAGCGAGACCTACAATGAGCAGTTCTTC
CASSETYNEQFF
>NA|TRBV10-3|NA|TRBJ1-1|12
TGTGCCATCAGTCCGGACAGCACTGAAGCTTTCTTT
CAISPDSTEAFF
>TRBD1|TRBV4-3|NA|TRBJ1-6|18
TGCGCCAGCAGCCAAGAGGTCCCGGGACAGGGGTCCTATTCACCCCTCCACTTT
CASSQEVPGQGSYSPLHF
>NA|TRBV6-5|NA|TRBJ2-1|15
TGTGCCAGCAGACAACTAGGGACGACCTACAATGAGCAGTTCTTC
CASRQLGTTYNEQFF
>NA|TRBV19|NA|TRBJ1-1|14
TGTGCCAGTAGTAATCCGAGGGCGAACACTGAAGCTTTCTTT
CASSNPRANTEAFF
>NA|TRBV4-3|NA|TRBJ1-5|15
TGCGCCAGCAGCCAAGACAGTAATAGCAATCAGCCCCAGCATTTT
CASSQDSNSNQPQHF
>NA|TRBV2|NA|TRBJ1-5|15
TGTGCCAGCAGCAGATTCGAATATAGCAATCAGCCCCAGCATTTT
CASSRFEYSNQPQHF
>NA|TRBV5-4|once|TRBJ1-2|15
TGTGCCAGCAGCTTGGTGGCAGGGACTAACTATGGCTACACCTTC
CASSLVAGTNYGYTF
>NA|TRBV7-2|NA|TRBJ2-5|12
TGTGCCAGCAGCTTAAATTGGGAGACCCAGTACTTC
CASSLNWETQYF
>TRBD1|TRBV7-2|NA|TRBJ1-2|14
TGTGCCAGCAGCTTGGCGGGACAGAACTATGGCTACACCTTC
CASSLAGQNYGYTF
>NA|TRBV9|NA|TRBJ2-3|14
TGTGCCAGCAGCCCTTCGGGGATCACAGATACGCAGTATTTT
CASSPSGITDTQYF
>TRBD1|TRBV11-3|NA|TRBJ2-5|14
TGTGCCAGCAAGGGACAGGGAATCGGAGAGACCCAGTACTTC
CASKGQGIGETQYF